This T cell receptor (beta chain) is drawn from a study of cytomegalovirus exposure and HLA in healthy donors. Points from the study as a whole: Most TCR sequences were seen very rarely across donors, but some public TCRs occurred in many.

Generated by immunoSEQ multiplex PCR, the TCRdb table keeps only in-frame clones and is missing some. The sample lists about 70,000 clones; about 95% were seen once. Concerning this clone: As yet, its antigen is unknown.

The source material was PBMCs. This clonotype originated in a woman aged 18-30 years in good health and CMV-seropositive.

Written as DNA, the CDR3 is TGTGCCAGCAGCTTAGTGAGGGACACGACGGTCGGAAACACCATATATTTT. Translating gives CASSLVRDTTVGNTIYF. V and J are TRBV7-9 and TRBJ1-3, with D possibly being TRBD1 (6 bases). Between the trimmed V and J ends, which lost 1 base and 4 bases, there was a span of 17 bases. CDR3 length: 17 amino acids. In germline, CDR1 is SEHNR, CDR2 FQNEAQ (reference sequence).